This TCR beta chain was documented in a study of beta chain features in type 1 diabetes. Study-level findings and limits: VDJ junctions from patients with type 1 diabetes contained fewer insertions and more deletions. It was among patients, rather than healthy donors, that naive, central memory and Treg TCRB repertoires appeared more similar.

As regards this clone: The antigen is not known.

This CDR3 is 18 amino acids long. With V trimmed by 5 bases and J by 5 bases, 16 bases remained unmatched. Germline V CDR1 and CDR2: LGHNA, YSLEER. The study reverse transcribed the entire isolated RNA, so it sequenced expressed TCRB transcripts. For naive, central memory and regulatory T cell samples, reads averaged roughly 3.6 million. Repertoires were generated with immunoSEQ multiplex PCR, while TCRdb's copy carries only in-frame clones and drops some. The sample comprises about 450,000 clones, roughly 10% of which are singletons, and about 0.042% rests with the top ten. The chain joins TRBV4-3 to TRBJ2-3, with 10 bases identical to TRBD2. The clonotype originates from a woman under 30 in good health. Specimen: naive CD4+ T cells from blood. The CDR3 DNA reads as TGCGCCAGCAGCGAGGAGGGAGCGGGGGGGCTATCTCTAGATACGCAGTATTTT. As protein: CASSEEGAGGLSLDTQYF.